These 9 T cell receptor beta chains came from one sample sequenced in a study of control samples from healthy donors and cancer patients. Profiling relied on immunoSEQ multiplex PCR, and the TCRdb table lists in-frame clones only, not all of them. The sample contains 150,000 to 200,000 clones, 91% of which appear only once. The sequencing sample was made of blood. These receptors came from a woman in her thirties or forties in good health.

The chain employs TRBV5-1 and TRBJ2-2; D might be TRBD1 (6 bases). This CDR3 contains 16 residues. Germline values: CDR1 SGHRS, CDR2 YFSETQ. V lost 5 bases and J lost 2, with 16 bases in between. The CDR3: CASRGADRLNTGELFF. In DNA, the CDR3 is TGCGCCAGCAGGGGGGCGGACCGACTTAACACCGGGGAGCTGTTTTTT.

The chain is built from TRBV11-2 and TRBJ1-5, with D maybe TRBD1 (6 bases). The CDR3 consists of 16 residues. The V gene's germline CDR1 is SGHAT and CDR2 FQNNGV. V was shortened by 5 bases and J by 5 bases, with 19 bases between the two germline ends. CDR3 nucleotide sequence: TGTGCCAGCAGCCTGGGGGTCTGGGGGGCGGATCAGCCCCAGCATTTT. This translates into CASSLGVWGADQPQHF.

The chain joins TRBV10-2 to TRBJ1-2; no definite D call. The germline V gene has CDR1 WSHSY and CDR2 SAAADI. Trimming removed 7 bases at V and 4 bases at J, with 13 bases between. The CDR3 has 13 residues. CDR3 region: CASTPGRIYGYTF. Written as DNA, the CDR3 is TGCGCCAGCACCCCCGGGCGGATCTATGGCTACACCTTC.

This chain joins TRBV5-1 and TRBJ2-7; no clear D. Germline CDR1 reads SGHRS; CDR2 reads YFSETQ. CDR3 length: 12 amino acids. The V end was cut by 2 bases, the J end by 5 bases, with 8 bases between. CDR3 DNA: TGCGCCAGCAGCTTAGGAGACAACGAGCAGTACTTC. The encoded protein is CASSLGDNEQYF. Complete variable domain (other parts from reference TRBV5-1 and TRBJ2-7): KAGVTQTPRYLIKTRGQQVTLSCSPISGHRSVSWYQQTPGQGLQFLFEYFSETQRNKGNFPGRFSGRQFSNSRSEMNVSTLELGDSALYLCASSLGDNEQYFGPGTRLTVT.

The rearrangement joins TRBV6-5 to TRBJ1-2; no clear D. The V end was cut by 0 bases, the J end by 7 bases, with 12 bases between. Germline CDR1 and CDR2: MNHEY and SVGAGI. This CDR3 has 14 residues. The CDR3 protein is CASSYSEGLSGYTF. CDR3 sequence (DNA): TGTGCCAGCAGTTACTCGGAAGGGCTCAGTGGCTACACCTTC.

V is TRBV5-1 and J is TRBJ1-2, with D possibly matching TRBD1 (6 bases). In germline, CDR1 is SGHRS, CDR2 YFSETQ. Trimming took 2 bases from V and 4 from J, leaving 27 bases between them. The CDR3 is 19 residues long. CDR3 in DNA: TGCGCCAGCAGCTTCTTCTACCGGGACACCCCAACTTTTGGCTATGGCTACACCTTC. As protein: CASSFFYRDTPTFGYGYTF.

This chain connects TRBV11-2 to TRBJ1-5; D is uncertain. V shed 0 bases and J shed 6 bases, with 12 bases lying between them. The CDR3 extends over 15 amino acids. Per the germline V gene, CDR1 is SGHAT and CDR2 is FQNNGV. Here the CDR3 reads CASSLDHTSGQPQHF. The CDR3 DNA is TGTGCCAGCAGCTTAGATCACACCAGTGGTCAGCCCCAGCATTTT.

This clone was observed a single time. The chain recombines TRBV2 with TRBJ1-2; no clear D. CDR3 size: 12 residues. The ends were cut back, 4 bases at V and 13 bases at J, with 16 bases in the middle. CDR1 is SNHLY and CDR2 is FYNNEI in the germline V gene. CDR3 residues: CASSGGVYVVTF. DNA for the CDR3: TGTGCCAGCAGTGGAGGTGTATATGTTGTCACCTTC.

The CDR3 DNA reads TGTGCCATCCAGCGGACCTCAACTACCTTCTCTGGAAACACCATATATTTT. Translating it yields CAIQRTSTTFSGNTIYF. V is TRBV7-9 and J is TRBJ1-3; D unresolved. There are 17 residues in the CDR3. Germline values: CDR1 SEHNR, CDR2 FQNEAQ (reference sequence). V was trimmed by 10 bases and J by 0 bases, leaving 22 bases between them.